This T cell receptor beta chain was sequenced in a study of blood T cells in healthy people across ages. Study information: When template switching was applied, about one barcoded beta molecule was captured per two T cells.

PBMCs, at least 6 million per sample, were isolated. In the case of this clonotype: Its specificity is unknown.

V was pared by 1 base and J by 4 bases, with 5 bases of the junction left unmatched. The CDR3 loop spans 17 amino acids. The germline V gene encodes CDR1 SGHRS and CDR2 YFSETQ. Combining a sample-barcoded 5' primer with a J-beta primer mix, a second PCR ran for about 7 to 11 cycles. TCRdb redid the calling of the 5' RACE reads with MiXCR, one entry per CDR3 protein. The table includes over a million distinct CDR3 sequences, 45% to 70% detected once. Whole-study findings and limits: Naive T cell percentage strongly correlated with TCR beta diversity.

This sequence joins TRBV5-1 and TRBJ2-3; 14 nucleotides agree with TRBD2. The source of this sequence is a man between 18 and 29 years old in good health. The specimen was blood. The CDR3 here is CASSLTGLAGGPDTQYF. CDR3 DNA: TGCGCCAGCAGCTTGACCGGACTAGCGGGGGGCCCAGATACGCAGTATTTT.